The subject of this entry is one TCR beta chain. The target antigen is unknown. A much bigger clone sits one base away, suggesting this may be a read error. Germline V gene sequence: CDR1 SGHTA, CDR2 FQGNSA. This CDR3 spans 14 amino acids. Total RNA amounts of at least 5 micrograms were extracted per sample. The data belong to a study of blood T cells in healthy people across ages. General study points: In the absence of known donor CMV status, changes in expanded clonotypes were possibly confounded.

A J-beta primer mix and a sample-barcoded 5' primer were used in a second PCR of about 7 to 12 cycles. TCRdb reanalysed the 5' RACE reads using MiXCR and keeps one entry per CDR3 protein. Among hundreds of thousands of distinct CDR3 sequences listed, roughly half were seen once. The TCR was taken from a woman over 75 in good health. This chain links TRBV7-2 with TRBJ2-1, with D uncertain. The sample consisted of blood. The CDR3 loop is CAGSPRTDYNEQFF. The DNA of the CDR3 is TGTGCCGGCAGCCCCCGAACAGATTACAATGAGCAGTTCTTC.